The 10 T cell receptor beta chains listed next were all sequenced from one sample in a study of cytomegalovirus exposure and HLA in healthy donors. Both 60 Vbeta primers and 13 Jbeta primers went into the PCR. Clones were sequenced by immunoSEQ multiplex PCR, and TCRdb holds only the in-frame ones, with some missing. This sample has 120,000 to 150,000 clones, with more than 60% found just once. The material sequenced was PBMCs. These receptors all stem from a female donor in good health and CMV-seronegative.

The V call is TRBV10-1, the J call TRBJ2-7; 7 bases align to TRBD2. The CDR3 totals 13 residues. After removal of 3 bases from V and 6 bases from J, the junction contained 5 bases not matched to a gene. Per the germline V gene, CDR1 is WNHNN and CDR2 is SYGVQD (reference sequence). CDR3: CASSDLKRGEQYF. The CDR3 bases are TGCGCCAGCAGTGATCTAAAGCGGGGCGAGCAGTACTTC.

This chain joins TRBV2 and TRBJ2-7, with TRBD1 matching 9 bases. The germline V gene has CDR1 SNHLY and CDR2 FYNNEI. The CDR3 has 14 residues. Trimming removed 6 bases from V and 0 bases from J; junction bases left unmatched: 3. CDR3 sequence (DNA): TGTGCCAGCAGAAACAGGGGGCACTCCTACGAGCAGTACTTC. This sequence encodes CASRNRGHSYEQYF.

In DNA form, the CDR3 reads TGCGCCAGCAGCTTGTCTAGCGGCACGTACGAGCAGTACTTC. Encoded protein: CASSLSSGTYEQYF. The gene calls are TRBV5-1 and TRBJ2-7; 7 nucleotides line up with TRBD2. CDR3 length: 14 amino acids. Germline V gives CDR1 SGHRS, CDR2 YFSETQ. The trim removed 1 base at V and 4 bases at J, leaving 5 bases unmatched.

The CDR3 here is CSVEDSTVPDTQYF. Here the CDR3 DNA reads TGCAGCGTTGAAGATAGTACGGTGCCAGATACGCAGTATTTT. This chain connects TRBV29-1 to TRBJ2-3; D is uncertain. The CDR3 length is 14 residues. V lost 0 bases and J 4 bases, leaving 11 bases between the germline ends. Looked up from germline, CDR1 is SQVTM and CDR2 is ANQGSEA.

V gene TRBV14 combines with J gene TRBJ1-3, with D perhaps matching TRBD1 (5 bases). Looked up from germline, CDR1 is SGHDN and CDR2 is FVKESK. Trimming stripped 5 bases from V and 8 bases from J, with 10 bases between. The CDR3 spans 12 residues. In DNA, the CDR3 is TGTGCCAGCAGCTCCTCAGGGTACACCATATATTTT. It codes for CASSSSGYTIYF.

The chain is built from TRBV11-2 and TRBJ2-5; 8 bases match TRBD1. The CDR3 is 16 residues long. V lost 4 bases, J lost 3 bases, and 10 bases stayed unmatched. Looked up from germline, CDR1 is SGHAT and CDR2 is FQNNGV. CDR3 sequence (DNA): TGTGCCAGCAGCTGGACCATGGACAGGGATGAAGAGACCCAGTACTTC. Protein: CASSWTMDRDEETQYF.

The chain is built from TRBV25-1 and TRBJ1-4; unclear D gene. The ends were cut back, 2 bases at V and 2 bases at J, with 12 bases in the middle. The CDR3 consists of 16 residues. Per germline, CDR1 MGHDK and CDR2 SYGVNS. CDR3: CASSEPRLPTNEKLFF. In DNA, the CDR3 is TGTGCCAGCAGTGAACCCCGACTCCCGACTAATGAAAAACTGTTTTTT. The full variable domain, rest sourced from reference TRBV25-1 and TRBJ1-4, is EADIYQTPRYLVIGTGKKITLECSQTMGHDKMYWYQQDPGMELHLIHYSYGVNSTEKGDLSSESTVSRIRTEHFPLTLESARPSHTSQYLCASSEPRLPTNEKLFFGSGTQLSVL.

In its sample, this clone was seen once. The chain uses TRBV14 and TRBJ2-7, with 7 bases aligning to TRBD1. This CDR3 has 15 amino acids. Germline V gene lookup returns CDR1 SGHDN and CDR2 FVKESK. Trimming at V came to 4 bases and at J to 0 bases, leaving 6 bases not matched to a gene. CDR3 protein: CASSLGTAVSYEQYF. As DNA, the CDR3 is TGTGCCAGCAGCCTGGGGACAGCCGTCTCCTACGAGCAGTACTTC. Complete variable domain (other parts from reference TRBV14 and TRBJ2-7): EAGVTQFPSHSVIEKGQTVTLRCDPISGHDNLYWYRRVMGKEIKFLLHFVKESKQDESGMPNNRFLAERTGGTYSTLKVQPAELEDSGVYFCASSLGTAVSYEQYFGPGTRLTVT.

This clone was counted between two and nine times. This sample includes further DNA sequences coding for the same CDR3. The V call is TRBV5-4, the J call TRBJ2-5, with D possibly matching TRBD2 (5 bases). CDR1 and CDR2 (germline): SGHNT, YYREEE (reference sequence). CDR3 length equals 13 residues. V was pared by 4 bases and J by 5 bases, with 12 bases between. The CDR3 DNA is TGTGCCAGCAGCCCGTGGACGGGGGAGACCCAGTACTTC. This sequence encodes CASSPWTGETQYF. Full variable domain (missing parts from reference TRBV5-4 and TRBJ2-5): ETGVTQSPTHLIKTRGQQVTLRCSSQSGHNTVSWYQQALGQGPQFIFQYYREEENGRGNFPPRFSGLQFPNYSSELNVNALELDDSALYLCASSPWTGETQYFGPGTRLLVL.

CDR3 coding DNA: TGTGCCAGCAGCTTAACAGGGGAGGAGGAGCGCTACACCTTC. Its protein product is CASSLTGEEERYTF. The V call is TRBV7-3, the J call TRBJ1-2; D might be TRBD1 (5 bases). V was shortened by 0 bases and J by 9 bases, with 14 bases between the two germline ends. The CDR3 extends over 14 amino acids. CDR1 and CDR2 (germline): SGHTA, FQGTGA.